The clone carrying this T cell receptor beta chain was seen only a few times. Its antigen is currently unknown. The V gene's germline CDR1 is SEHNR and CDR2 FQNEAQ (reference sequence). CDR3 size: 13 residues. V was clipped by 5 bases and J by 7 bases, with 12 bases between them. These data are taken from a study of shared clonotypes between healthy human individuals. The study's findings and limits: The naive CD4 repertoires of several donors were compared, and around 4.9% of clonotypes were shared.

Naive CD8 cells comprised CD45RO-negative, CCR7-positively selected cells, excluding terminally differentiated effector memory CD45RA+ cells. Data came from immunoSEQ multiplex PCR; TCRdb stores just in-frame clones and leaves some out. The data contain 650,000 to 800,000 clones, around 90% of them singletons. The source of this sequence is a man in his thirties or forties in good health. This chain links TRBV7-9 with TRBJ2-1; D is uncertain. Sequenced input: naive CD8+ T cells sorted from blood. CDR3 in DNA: TGTGCCAGCAGCCCGATCCTTCTGAATGAGCAGTTCTTC. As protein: CASSPILLNEQFF.